A selection of T cell receptor beta chains follows, all from one sample in a study of control samples from healthy donors and cancer patients. The method was immunoSEQ multiplex PCR; TCRdb's version includes in-frame clones alone and lacks a portion of them. Found here are some 130,000 clones, approximately 90% of them singletons; the top ten hold roughly 2.7%. The sample consisted of blood. These TCRs come from a middle-aged man in good health. CDR3s include the opening cysteine and the closing phenylalanine or tryptophan. D genes are given only for firm matches. Expanded clones are given a class, and other clones once, few, many or no size at all.

CDR3aa: CASSLTPEGAAGETQYF
CDR3nt: TGTGCCAGCAGCTTAACGCCGGAGGGGGCCGCGGGAGAGACCCAGTACTTC
d_gene: .
len: 17
abundance: .
j_gene: TRBJ2-5
v_gene: TRBV7-9

CDR3aa: CASSKGEVPNYGYTF
CDR3nt: TGTGCCAGCAGCAAGGGGGAAGTTCCTAACTATGGCTACACCTTC
d_gene: .
len: 15
abundance: .
j_gene: TRBJ1-2
v_gene: TRBV21-1

CDR3aa: CASSLDNEKLFF
CDR3nt: TGTGCCAGCAGTTTAGATAATGAAAAACTGTTTTTT
d_gene: .
len: 12
abundance: .
j_gene: TRBJ1-4
v_gene: TRBV12-3/TRBV12-4

CDR3aa: CASSGGGETHEQYF
CDR3nt: TGTGCCAGCAGCGGAGGGGGAGAGACCCACGAGCAGTACTTC
d_gene: .
len: 14
abundance: .
j_gene: TRBJ2-7
v_gene: TRBV2

CDR3aa: CASSEMTGGRTEAFF
CDR3nt: TGTGCCAGCAGCGAAATGACAGGGGGTCGGACTGAAGCTTTCTTT
d_gene: TRBD1
len: 15
abundance: .
j_gene: TRBJ1-1
v_gene: TRBV9

CDR3aa: CASSYIPSGDVGETQYF
CDR3nt: TGTGCCAGCAGCTACATTCCTAGCGGGGATGTCGGGGAGACCCAGTACTTC
d_gene: TRBD2
len: 17
abundance: .
j_gene: TRBJ2-5
v_gene: TRBV7-6

CDR3aa: CASSQGWEDTRNTGELFF
CDR3nt: TGCGCCAGCAGTCAAGGGTGGGAGGACACCCGAAACACCGGGGAGCTGTTTTTT
d_gene: .
len: 18
abundance: .
j_gene: TRBJ2-2
v_gene: TRBV23-1

CDR3aa: CASSRDREANYGYTF
CDR3nt: TGTGCCAGCAGTCGGGACAGGGAAGCTAACTATGGCTACACCTTC
d_gene: TRBD1
len: 15
abundance: .
j_gene: TRBJ1-2
v_gene: TRBV6-5

CDR3aa: CASSPGTDYQPQHF
CDR3nt: TGTGCCAGCAGTCCAGGGACAGATTATCAGCCCCAGCATTTT
d_gene: TRBD1
len: 14
abundance: few
j_gene: TRBJ1-5
v_gene: TRBV27

CDR3aa: CASSRRDRGSNTEAFF
CDR3nt: TGTGCCAGCTCACGCCGGGACAGGGGATCCAACACTGAAGCTTTCTTT
d_gene: TRBD1
len: 16
abundance: .
j_gene: TRBJ1-1
v_gene: TRBV18

CDR3aa: CASRPNAQGVETQYF
CDR3nt: TGTGCCAGCAGACCCAATGCTCAAGGGGTGGAGACCCAGTACTTC
d_gene: .
len: 15
abundance: .
j_gene: TRBJ2-5
v_gene: TRBV5-4

CDR3aa: CASSLYSQETQYF
CDR3nt: TGTGCCAGCAGCTTGTACTCTCAAGAGACCCAGTACTTC
d_gene: .
len: 13
abundance: .
j_gene: TRBJ2-5
v_gene: TRBV5-5

CDR3aa: CATSDPRARTTGTSNQPQHF
CDR3nt: TGTGCCACCAGTGACCCCCGGGCCAGAACAACAGGAACCAGCAATCAGCCCCAGCATTTT
d_gene: .
len: 20
abundance: once
j_gene: TRBJ1-5
v_gene: TRBV24-1

CDR3aa: CASRKGARNEKLFF
CDR3nt: TGTGCCAGCCGAAAGGGGGCTAGGAATGAAAAACTGTTTTTT
d_gene: TRBD1
len: 14
abundance: .
j_gene: TRBJ1-4
v_gene: TRBV2

CDR3aa: CASSQRLLNSPLHF
CDR3nt: TGTGCCAGCAGCCAGAGGCTCTTAAATTCACCCCTCCACTTT
d_gene: .
len: 14
abundance: .
j_gene: TRBJ1-6
v_gene: TRBV7-8

CDR3aa: CASSTYSGTGLTEAFF
CDR3nt: TGCGCCAGCAGCACATACTCCGGGACAGGACTCACTGAAGCTTTCTTT
d_gene: TRBD1
len: 16
abundance: few
j_gene: TRBJ1-1
v_gene: TRBV5-1

CDR3aa: CASSQAAAISGNTIYF
CDR3nt: TGCGCCAGCAGCCAAGCGGCGGCCATCTCTGGAAACACCATATATTTT
d_gene: .
len: 16
abundance: .
j_gene: TRBJ1-3
v_gene: TRBV5-1

CDR3aa: CSYQTAHEQFF
CDR3nt: TGCAGCTATCAAACCGCCCATGAGCAGTTCTTC
d_gene: .
len: 11
abundance: .
j_gene: TRBJ2-1
v_gene: TRBV29-1

CDR3aa: CAIRDVGLSYEQYF
CDR3nt: TGTGCCATCAGGGACGTCGGGCTCTCCTACGAGCAGTACTTC
d_gene: .
len: 14
abundance: .
j_gene: TRBJ2-7
v_gene: TRBV10-3

CDR3aa: CASSSRTPGSSYNEQFF
CDR3nt: TGCGCCAGCAGCTCTAGAACCCCAGGAAGCTCCTACAATGAGCAGTTCTTC
d_gene: .
len: 17
abundance: .
j_gene: TRBJ2-1
v_gene: TRBV5-1

CDR3aa: CASSSASGELFF
CDR3nt: TGTGCCAGCAGCTCAGCCTCCGGGGAGCTGTTTTTT
d_gene: .
len: 12
abundance: .
j_gene: TRBJ2-2
v_gene: TRBV11-3

CDR3aa: CASSPPGGTQYF
CDR3nt: TGTGCCAGCAGCCCCCCCGGCGGTACGCAGTATTTT
d_gene: .
len: 12
abundance: .
j_gene: TRBJ2-3
v_gene: TRBV11-3

CDR3aa: CASQRGTLNSPLHF
CDR3nt: TGTGCTAGTCAAAGGGGGACTCTGAATTCACCCCTCCACTTT
d_gene: .
len: 14
abundance: .
j_gene: TRBJ1-6
v_gene: TRBV12-5

CDR3aa: CASSKRTQGAYNEQFF
CDR3nt: TGTGCCAGCAGCAAAAGGACCCAGGGGGCCTACAATGAGCAGTTCTTC
d_gene: .
len: 16
abundance: .
j_gene: TRBJ2-1
v_gene: TRBV21-1

CDR3aa: CASSYSGQGFEKLFF
CDR3nt: TGTGCCAGCAGTTACTCGGGACAGGGATTTGAAAAACTGTTTTTT
d_gene: TRBD1
len: 15
abundance: .
j_gene: TRBJ1-4
v_gene: TRBV6-5

CDR3aa: CASSLMGQGTYEQYF
CDR3nt: TGTGCCAGCAGCTTGATGGGACAGGGGACCTACGAGCAGTACTTC
d_gene: TRBD1
len: 15
abundance: .
j_gene: TRBJ2-7
v_gene: TRBV5-4

CDR3aa: CASSLGRHTEAFF
CDR3nt: TGTGCCAGCAGCTTAGGCAGGCACACTGAAGCTTTCTTT
d_gene: .
len: 13
abundance: .
j_gene: TRBJ1-1
v_gene: TRBV7-9

CDR3aa: CASSYSTGREGGYTF
CDR3nt: TGTGCCAGCAGTTACAGCACGGGCAGGGAGGGCGGCTACACCTTC
d_gene: .
len: 15
abundance: .
j_gene: TRBJ1-2
v_gene: TRBV6-5

CDR3aa: CASSKGTAYEQYF
CDR3nt: TGTGCCAGCAGTAAGGGGACAGCATACGAGCAGTACTTC
d_gene: TRBD1
len: 13
abundance: .
j_gene: TRBJ2-7
v_gene: TRBV6-5

CDR3aa: CGTALGPGGTDTQYF
CDR3nt: TGTGGGACCGCTCTGGGTCCGGGGGGGACAGATACGCAGTATTTT
d_gene: TRBD2
len: 15
abundance: .
j_gene: TRBJ2-3
v_gene: TRBV6-1

CDR3aa: CASSPLAGSPAQINYGYTF
CDR3nt: TGTGCCAGCTCACCATTAGCGGGTAGCCCGGCCCAAATAAACTATGGCTACACCTTC
d_gene: .
len: 19
abundance: .
j_gene: TRBJ1-2
v_gene: TRBV18

CDR3aa: CASSLPVVGGYTF
CDR3nt: TGTGCCAGCAGCTTACCAGTCGTGGGTGGCTACACCTTC
d_gene: .
len: 13
abundance: .
j_gene: TRBJ1-2
v_gene: TRBV7-9

CDR3aa: CASSRWRGSYSNQPQHF
CDR3nt: TGTGCCAGCAGCCGATGGAGGGGTTCGTATAGCAATCAGCCCCAGCATTTT
d_gene: .
len: 17
abundance: many
j_gene: TRBJ1-5
v_gene: TRBV5-6

CDR3aa: CASSYRGGQKDTQYF
CDR3nt: TGTGCCAGCAGCTACCGGGGGGGCCAAAAAGATACGCAGTATTTT
d_gene: TRBD2
len: 15
abundance: .
j_gene: TRBJ2-3
v_gene: TRBV5-4

CDR3aa: CASSADRQTTEAFF
CDR3nt: TGTGCCAGCAGTGCAGACAGGCAGACGACTGAAGCTTTCTTT
d_gene: .
len: 14
abundance: .
j_gene: TRBJ1-1
v_gene: TRBV6-4

CDR3aa: CAIAWTGGINEQFF
CDR3nt: TGTGCCATCGCCTGGACAGGGGGAATCAATGAGCAGTTCTTC
d_gene: TRBD1
len: 14
abundance: .
j_gene: TRBJ2-1
v_gene: TRBV6-5

CDR3aa: CASSVGVGSGPTNEKLFF
CDR3nt: TGTGCCAGCAGCGTCGGGGTGGGTTCAGGACCAACTAATGAAAAACTGTTTTTT
d_gene: .
len: 18
abundance: .
j_gene: TRBJ1-4
v_gene: TRBV7-9

CDR3aa: CASSFGDRLNTEAFF
CDR3nt: TGTGCCAGCAGTTTCGGGGACAGGCTGAACACTGAAGCTTTCTTT
d_gene: TRBD1
len: 15
abundance: .
j_gene: TRBJ1-1
v_gene: TRBV28

CDR3aa: CASSFASSYNSPLHF
CDR3nt: TGTGCCAGCAGTTTTGCAAGCTCCTATAATTCACCCCTCCACTTT
d_gene: .
len: 15
abundance: .
j_gene: TRBJ1-6
v_gene: TRBV27

CDR3aa: CASWNTGASPYEQYF
CDR3nt: TGTGCCAGCTGGAATACAGGGGCCTCCCCCTACGAGCAGTACTTC
d_gene: TRBD1
len: 15
abundance: few
j_gene: TRBJ2-7
v_gene: TRBV2

CDR3aa: CASSPLPKGEQYF
CDR3nt: TGTGCCAGCAGCCCCCTCCCGAAGGGCGAGCAGTACTTC
d_gene: .
len: 13
abundance: .
j_gene: TRBJ2-7
v_gene: TRBV11-2

CDR3aa: CATSERTDRDDQPQHF
CDR3nt: TGTGCCACCAGTGAGCGGACAGACAGAGATGATCAGCCCCAGCATTTT
d_gene: .
len: 16
abundance: .
j_gene: TRBJ1-5
v_gene: TRBV24-1

CDR3aa: CASGFTGFGDSYEQYF
CDR3nt: TGTGCTAGTGGTTTTACGGGATTCGGGGACTCCTACGAGCAGTACTTC
d_gene: .
len: 16
abundance: .
j_gene: TRBJ2-7
v_gene: TRBV12-5

CDR3aa: CASSHGSLPQETQYF
CDR3nt: TGTGCCAGCAGCCACGGCAGCCTTCCCCAAGAGACCCAGTACTTC
d_gene: .
len: 15
abundance: .
j_gene: TRBJ2-5
v_gene: TRBV3-1/TRBV3-2

CDR3aa: CASSSNRETNEKLFF
CDR3nt: TGTGCCAGCAGCTCGAACAGGGAAACTAATGAAAAACTGTTTTTT
d_gene: .
len: 15
abundance: .
j_gene: TRBJ1-4
v_gene: TRBV13

CDR3aa: CASSRTGTTSNEQFF
CDR3nt: TGCGCCAGCAGCCGGACCGGGACTACCTCTAATGAGCAGTTCTTC
d_gene: TRBD2
len: 15
abundance: .
j_gene: TRBJ2-1
v_gene: TRBV5-1

CDR3aa: CASSMAGYLRGYTF
CDR3nt: TGTGCCAGTAGTATGGCCGGGTACCTTCGGGGCTACACCTTC
d_gene: .
len: 14
abundance: .
j_gene: TRBJ1-2
v_gene: TRBV19

CDR3aa: CASSPDRGNQPQHF
CDR3nt: TGCGCCAGCAGCCCGGACAGGGGAAATCAGCCCCAGCATTTT
d_gene: TRBD1
len: 14
abundance: .
j_gene: TRBJ1-5
v_gene: TRBV5-1

CDR3aa: CASSQATAAYYGYTF
CDR3nt: TGCGCCAGCAGCCAAGCAACAGCCGCATACTATGGCTACACCTTC
d_gene: .
len: 15
abundance: .
j_gene: TRBJ1-2
v_gene: TRBV4-1